The next 9 T cell receptor beta chains were all read from a single sample in a study of PD-1 blockade in mismatch repair-deficient tumors. Sequencing used immunoSEQ multiplex PCR; TCRdb keeps in-frame clones, though not all of them. The sample lists tens of thousands of clones, approximately 81% occurring once. The sequencing used peripheral blood, collected 12 weeks after starting pembrolizumab. These receptors all stem from an adult with mismatch repair-deficient cancer.

This clone was seen once. The rearrangement uses TRBV10-3 and TRBJ2-3; D is perhaps TRBD1 (6 bases). The V end lost 4 bases, the J end lost 3 bases, and 17 bases lay between the germline ends. In germline, CDR1 is ENHRY, CDR2 SYGVKD. The CDR3 contains 16 residues. CDR3 residues: CAISGMAGELTDTQYF. Here the CDR3 DNA reads TGTGCCATCAGTGGGATGGCAGGGGAGTTAACAGATACGCAGTATTTT.

The chain combines TRBV29-1 with TRBJ2-4; no definite D call. The germline gives CDR1 SQVTM, CDR2 ANQGSEA. The V gene lost 7 bases and the J gene lost 5 bases, with 12 bases spanning the gap. The CDR3 runs 12 residues. CDR3 sequence: CSADLAENIQYF. CDR3 in DNA: TGCAGCGCCGACCTGGCAGAAAACATTCAGTACTTC. Full variable domain (rest looked up from reference TRBV29-1 and TRBJ2-4): SAVISQKPSRDICQRGTSLTIQCQVDSQVTMMFWYRQQPGQSLTLIATANQGSEATYESGFVIDKFPISRPNLTFSTLTVSNMSPEDSSIYLCSADLAENIQYFGAGTRLSVL.

The chain employs TRBV4-1 and TRBJ1-5; D is perhaps TRBD1 (6 bases). This CDR3 contains 15 residues. Germline CDR1 MGHRA, CDR2 YSYEKL. V was shortened by 1 base and J by 1 base, with 8 bases between the two germline ends. Written as DNA, the CDR3 is TGCGCCAGCAGCCAAGGGGGGCTGAGCAATCAGCCCCAGCATTTT. Its translation: CASSQGGLSNQPQHF.

The chain uses TRBV6-5 and TRBJ2-1; 7 nucleotides align to TRBD1. The CDR3 is 15 amino acids. J was trimmed by 4 bases and V by 5 bases; bases with no gene match: 8. Germline V lookup: CDR1 MNHEY, CDR2 SVGAGI. Here the CDR3 reads CASSPRQGLYNEQFF. In DNA, the CDR3 is TGTGCCAGCAGTCCAAGACAGGGTCTTTACAATGAGCAGTTCTTC.

This clone was counted a few times. This chain connects TRBV6-5 to TRBJ2-7; tentatively, D is TRBD2 (6 bases). The germline V and J ends were trimmed by 0 bases and 2 bases, with 11 bases remaining between them. CDR1 is MNHEY and CDR2 is SVGAGI in the germline V gene. This CDR3 spans 15 amino acids. The CDR3 loop reads CASSYSRTTAYEQYF. CDR3 nucleotides: TGTGCCAGCAGTTACTCGCGGACTACGGCCTACGAGCAGTACTTC.

CDR3 in DNA: TGCGCCAGCGGCACAGGGTCCAGCTCCTACAATGAGCAGTTCTTC. The encoded protein is CASGTGSSSYNEQFF. The V and J genes are TRBV5-1 and TRBJ2-1; D perhaps matches TRBD1 (6 bases). Germline CDR1 and CDR2: SGHRS and YFSETQ. The CDR3 runs to 15 residues. With 7 bases removed from V and 0 bases from J, the gap between germline ends came to 14 bases.

J is TRBJ2-1 and V is TRBV9; TRBD2 aligns across 8 bases. This CDR3 spans 15 amino acids. Germline lookup yields CDR1 SGDLS and CDR2 YYNGEE. Trimming took 3 bases from V and 5 from J; bases not matched to a gene: 7. For the CDR3, the DNA is TGTGCCAGCAGCGGGGGAGCGGGAGCCAACAATGAGCAGTTCTTC. Its translation: CASSGGAGANNEQFF.

The CDR3 coding sequence is TGTGCCAGCAGTCCGAAAACAGGGACCAATGAGCAGTTCTTC. Amino acid sequence: CASSPKTGTNEQFF. The V call is TRBV27, the J call TRBJ2-1; D is perhaps TRBD1 (6 bases). With 5 bases removed from V and 6 bases from J, the gap between germline ends came to 14 bases. The length of the CDR3 is 14 residues. CDR1 MNHEY and CDR2 SMNVEV come from the germline V gene (reference sequence).

This chain uses TRBV9 with TRBJ1-1; the D is unclear. Germline assignment: CDR1 SGDLS and CDR2 YYNGEE. Between the trimmed V and J ends, which lost 1 base and 0 bases, there was a span of 4 bases. CDR3 length: 13 amino acids. The DNA of the CDR3 is TGTGCCAGCAGCGTAAACCTGAACACTGAAGCTTTCTTT. This gives the protein CASSVNLNTEAFF.